Presented here are 19 T cell receptor beta chains from one specimen sequenced in a study of cytomegalovirus exposure and HLA in healthy donors. PCR was performed using 60 Vbeta and 13 Jbeta primers. The method was immunoSEQ multiplex PCR; TCRdb's version includes in-frame clones alone and lacks a portion of them. Counted here are about 120,000 clones, 15% occurring once; the ten biggest clones make up 1.5% to 2%. Material: PBMCs. These TCRs come from a woman aged 18-29 years in good health and CMV-seronegative.

V and J are TRBV11-1 and TRBJ2-3; D remains unclear. Trimming removed 5 bases from V and 2 bases from J, with 8 bases in between. The CDR3 runs to 13 residues. In germline, CDR1 is SGHAT, CDR2 FQDESV (reference sequence). Written as DNA, the CDR3 is TGTGCCAGCAGCCCAAGACACACAGATACGCAGTATTTT. This codes for CASSPRHTDTQYF.

Only a few counts were recorded for this clone. The rearrangement links TRBV5-1 to TRBJ2-7, with TRBD1 matching over 7 bases. There are 14 residues in the CDR3. V was clipped by 0 bases and J by 3 bases; unmatched bases: 3. Germline lookup yields CDR1 SGHRS and CDR2 YFSETQ. CDR3 sequence reads: CASSLAAGGYEQYF. CDR3 DNA sequence: TGCGCCAGCAGCTTGGCGGCAGGGGGCTACGAGCAGTACTTC.

This rearrangement joins TRBV5-1 to TRBJ2-5; the match to TRBD1 covers 11 bases. The CDR3 length is 16 residues. Trimming removed 4 bases from V and 0 bases from J; junction bases left unmatched: 5. Germline V gives CDR1 SGHRS, CDR2 YFSETQ. CDR3 sequence: CASSTGTGGYQETQYF. The CDR3 DNA reads TGCGCCAGCAGCACCGGGACAGGGGGGTACCAAGAGACCCAGTACTTC.

CDR3 sequence reads: CASSHLTDSNTEAFF. CDR3 sequence (DNA): TGCGCCAGCAGCCACCTGACAGATTCGAACACTGAAGCTTTCTTT. The rearrangement joins TRBV5-1 to TRBJ1-1; tentatively, D is TRBD1 (5 bases). V lost 4 bases to trimming and J lost 1 base, with 14 bases between them. Germline V gene sequence: CDR1 SGHRS, CDR2 YFSETQ. The CDR3 has 15 amino acids.

The chain couples TRBV18 to TRBJ2-1; TRBD1 agrees at 10 bases. Germline assignment: CDR1 KGHSH and CDR2 LQKENI. Trimming took 3 bases from V and 3 from J; bases not matched to a gene: 2. The CDR3 has 15 residues. The CDR3 region is CASSPRDRGYNEQFF. The CDR3 DNA reads TGTGCCAGCTCACCGCGGGACAGGGGCTACAATGAGCAGTTCTTC.

This clone turned up a few times. This chain links TRBV13 with TRBJ1-6; D uncertain. In germline, CDR1 is PRHDT, CDR2 FYEKMQ (reference sequence). This CDR3 is built from 12 residues. Trimming took off 6 bases at V and 7 bases at J, with 7 bases between the two ends. In DNA form, the CDR3 reads TGTGCCAGCAGTACCCGGAATTCACCCCTCCACTTT. It translates to CASSTRNSPLHF.

The sample holds a few counts of this clone. The chain combines TRBV27 with TRBJ1-1; a possible D gene is TRBD1 (6 bases). The CDR3 loop spans 15 amino acids. Germline V gene data show CDR1 as MNHEY and CDR2 as SMNVEV (reference sequence). Trimming stripped 6 bases from V and 0 bases from J, with 14 bases between. CDR3 loop: CASSSHRDLNTEAFF. For the CDR3, the DNA is TGTGCCAGCAGCTCTCACAGGGACCTGAACACTGAAGCTTTCTTT.

The V and J genes are TRBV5-1 and TRBJ1-4; D perhaps matches TRBD1 (6 bases). V lost 7 bases and J 8 bases, leaving 21 bases between the germline ends. CDR3 length equals 15 residues. Per the germline V gene, CDR1 is SGHRS and CDR2 is YFSETQ. CDR3 region: CASSKGGTRDEKLFF. DNA of the CDR3: TGCGCCAGCTCGAAGGGGGGGACACGAGACGAAAAACTGTTTTTT.

V gene TRBV15 combines with J gene TRBJ2-3; D is unclear. CDR3 length equals 15 residues. The germline V gene encodes CDR1 LNHNV and CDR2 YYDKDF (reference sequence). The V gene lost 3 bases and the J gene lost 2 bases, with 12 bases spanning the gap. The CDR3: CATSRMRYATDTQYF. The CDR3 nucleotides are TGTGCCACCAGCAGGATGCGGTACGCCACAGATACGCAGTATTTT.

This clone was counted between two and nine times. This sequence joins TRBV29-1 and TRBJ2-3; possible D gene TRBD2, 5 bases. The germline CDR1 and CDR2 sequences are SQVTM and ANQGSEA. This CDR3 is built from 11 residues. Between the trimmed V and J ends, which lost 7 bases and 5 bases, there was a span of 10 bases. This chain's CDR3 is CSGKLGDTQYF. The CDR3 region has the DNA TGCAGCGGGAAACTAGGAGATACGCAGTATTTT.

This clone was seen more than once but under ten times. The V call is TRBV9, the J call TRBJ2-7; D is ambiguous. Trimming took 3 bases from V and 0 from J, leaving 4 bases between them. The CDR3 has 12 amino acids. Germline CDR1 and CDR2: SGDLS and YYNGEE. The DNA for the CDR3 is TGTGCCAGCAGCGGGAGCTCCTACGAGCAGTACTTC. Translated: CASSGSSYEQYF.

The rearrangement joins TRBV6-1 to TRBJ1-5; TRBD1 agrees at 9 bases. V was pared by 5 bases and J by 7 bases, with 9 bases of the junction left unmatched. The V gene's germline CDR1 is MNHNS and CDR2 SASEGT. CDR3 length: 15 amino acids. The CDR3 DNA sequence: TGTGCCAGCAGTTCGGCTTGGACAGGGGAACAGCCCCAGCATTTT. This translates into CASSSAWTGEQPQHF.

The V gene is TRBV14, the J gene TRBJ2-1, with D possibly being TRBD1 (6 bases). V was trimmed by 4 bases and J by 1 base, leaving 17 bases between them. Per germline, CDR1 SGHDN and CDR2 FVKESK. This CDR3 has 17 amino acids. The CDR3, as DNA: TGTGCCAGCAGCCCAGTCAGGGGAGTGATGTCCTACAATGAGCAGTTCTTC. Translation gives CASSPVRGVMSYNEQFF. The full variable domain, in which reference TRBV14 and TRBJ2-1 provide the parts outside the CDR3, is EAGVTQFPSHSVIEKGQTVTLRCDPISGHDNLYWYRRVMGKEIKFLLHFVKESKQDESGMPNNRFLAERTGGTYSTLKVQPAELEDSGVYFCASSPVRGVMSYNEQFFGPGTRLTVL.

The chain uses TRBV5-1 and TRBJ2-2; 12 bases line up with TRBD2. Germline CDR1 and CDR2: SGHRS and YFSETQ. J gave up 7 bases and V 4 bases, and 5 bases lay outside the gene matches. This CDR3 contains 15 residues. CDR3 loop: CASSPSGRANGELFF. CDR3 DNA sequence: TGCGCCAGCAGCCCTAGCGGGAGGGCAAACGGGGAGCTGTTTTTT.

This clone showed up just a few times. This chain connects TRBV27 to TRBJ2-7; no clear D gene. The CDR3 length is 15 residues. V was shortened by 0 bases and J by 2 bases, with 11 bases between the two germline ends. CDR1 is MNHEY and CDR2 is SMNVEV in the germline V gene (reference sequence). The CDR3 sequence: CASSLSASRAYEQYF. As DNA, the CDR3 is TGTGCCAGCAGTTTATCGGCCTCTCGTGCCTACGAGCAGTACTTC.

This clone was counted a few times. J is TRBJ2-1 and V is TRBV29-1; TRBD2 might be the D (7 bases). CDR3 length: 14 amino acids. The germline V gene has CDR1 SQVTM and CDR2 ANQGSEA. The germline V and J ends were trimmed by 3 bases and 7 bases, with 16 bases remaining between them. CDR3 nucleotide sequence: TGCAGCGTTGAGCCGGGGGGCCAAGGGAATGAGCAGTTCTTC. Its translation: CSVEPGGQGNEQFF.

The chain joins TRBV7-3 to TRBJ2-1; possibly TRBD2 for D (5 bases). The CDR3 extends over 13 amino acids. Trimming took 2 bases from V and 6 from J, leaving 8 bases between them. Germline V gene data show CDR1 as SGHTA and CDR2 as FQGTGA. CDR3 in DNA: TGTGCCAGCAGCTTAGCCGGGGTCAATGAGCAGTTCTTC. It yields the protein CASSLAGVNEQFF. The full variable domain, its missing parts supplied by reference TRBV7-3 and TRBJ2-1, is GAGVSQTPSNKVTEKGKYVELRCDPISGHTALYWYRQSLGQGPEFLIYFQGTGAADDSGLPNDRFFAVRPEGSVSTLKIQRTERGDSAVYLCASSLAGVNEQFFGPGTRLTVL.

This clone has only a few counts. The rearrangement joins TRBV6-6 to TRBJ2-3; D may be TRBD1 (5 bases). This CDR3 region has 15 residues. CDR1 and CDR2 (germline): MNHNY, SVGAGI (reference sequence). V lost 2 bases and J 1 base, leaving 10 bases between the germline ends. Here the CDR3 DNA reads TGTGCCAGCAGTTACATGGACATGGGCACAGATACGCAGTATTTT. Protein product: CASSYMDMGTDTQYF.

In DNA, the CDR3 is TGTGCCAGCAGCTTCCCGGACGGGGGGACCTATGGCTACACCTTC. Translated: CASSFPDGGTYGYTF. This chain connects TRBV7-6 to TRBJ1-2; possibly TRBD1 for D (5 bases). V lost 3 bases, J lost 4 bases, and 15 bases lay in between. In germline, CDR1 is SGHVS, CDR2 FNYEAQ. The length of the CDR3 is 15 residues.